The rows below give T cell receptor beta chains drawn from one sample of a study of cytomegalovirus exposure and HLA in healthy donors. The repertoire was sequenced with immunoSEQ multiplex PCR; TCRdb's copy has only in-frame clones and lacks some. The sample lists roughly 60,000 clones; about 90% were seen once. The sequencing input was PBMCs. Source of these receptors: a woman between 18 and 30 years old in good health and CMV-seronegative. Both conserved end residues are part of each CDR3. A D gene is named only where the DNA matches it firmly. Clone sizes are given selectively: once, few, many, or a class where the clone is expanded.

v_gene,d_gene,abundance,j_gene,CDR3aa,CDR3nt
TRBV28,-,-,TRBJ1-6,CASSFSTSYNSPLHF,TGTGCCAGCAGTTTTTCTACCTCCTATAATTCACCCCTCCACTTT
TRBV5-4,-,-,TRBJ2-1,CASSLAGVVGEQFF,TGTGCCAGCAGCTTGGCGGGAGTTGTTGGAGAGCAGTTCTTC
TRBV7-9,-,-,TRBJ1-3,CASSPTADRVSGNTIYF,TGTGCCAGCAGCCCCACAGCGGACCGCGTCTCTGGAAACACCATATATTTT
TRBV28,TRBD1,-,TRBJ2-6,CASSIPGQGVSGANVLTF,TGTGCCAGCAGTATTCCGGGACAGGGGGTATCGGGGGCCAACGTCCTGACTTTC
TRBV28,TRBD1,once,TRBJ1-4,CASSRGQGSNEKLFF,TGTGCCAGCAGTCGAGGACAGGGATCTAATGAAAAACTGTTTTTT
TRBV4-2,TRBD2,-,TRBJ2-1,CASSQDGGSSYNEQFF,TGTGCCAGCAGCCAAGACGGCGGGAGCTCCTACAATGAGCAGTTCTTC
TRBV28,-,-,TRBJ1-3,CASSDSGLSGNTIYF,TGTGCCAGCAGTGATTCAGGGCTCTCTGGAAACACCATATATTTT
TRBV6-5,TRBD1,-,TRBJ1-5,CATRQGVHQPQHF,TGTGCCACCAGACAGGGCGTTCATCAGCCCCAGCATTTT
TRBV6-5,-,-,TRBJ2-5,CASSRGRETQYF,TGTGCCAGCAGCCGGGGGAGGGAGACCCAGTACTTC
TRBV7-9,-,-,TRBJ2-7,CASSRDSEQYF,TGTGCCAGCAGCCGAGACTCCGAGCAGTACTTC
TRBV27,TRBD1,-,TRBJ1-1,CASRNRGSMFF,TGTGCCAGCAGGAACAGGGGCTCCATGTTCTTT
TRBV11-2,-,-,TRBJ2-7,CASSSNRDAIYEQYF,TGTGCCAGCAGTTCCAACAGGGATGCAATCTACGAGCAGTACTTC
TRBV19,TRBD1,-,TRBJ1-1,CASSPLQSRGGDFRTEAFF,TGTGCCAGTAGCCCCTTACAGTCTCGAGGGGGCGACTTTAGGACTGAAGCTTTCTTT
TRBV7-2,-,-,TRBJ2-7,CASSLEGGGDRRDEQYF,TGTGCCAGCAGCTTAGAAGGAGGCGGGGACCGTAGGGACGAGCAGTACTTC
TRBV18,-,-,TRBJ2-5,CASSPPFNGAETQYF,TGTGCCAGCTCACCACCTTTCAACGGTGCAGAGACCCAGTACTTC
TRBV10-3,-,-,TRBJ1-5,CAITRGYSNQPQHF,TGTGCCATCACCAGGGGCTATAGCAATCAGCCCCAGCATTTT
TRBV15,-,-,TRBJ2-3,CATSRGRGPSTDTQYF,TGTGCCACCAGCAGGGGGCGGGGGCCAAGCACAGATACGCAGTATTTT